One and the same sample provided the 25 T cell receptor beta chains below, sequenced in a study of Ad26.COV2.S vaccination and SARS-CoV-2 variants. Here immunoSEQ multiplex PCR was the method, and the copy in TCRdb shows in-frame clones only, minus some. The sample holds 300,000 to 350,000 clones, roughly 89% seen once. Specified treatment: roughly 19 received Ad26.COV2.S at low or high dose, single or two shots; a few received placebo; per-sample allocation not given. Day 63 after the first vaccine or placebo injection was the time point for sampling. This specimen was peripheral blood, taken in a trial of Ad26.COV2.S vaccine versus placebo. Receptor source: a person aged 18-60 years who received the Ad26.COV2.S COVID-19 vaccine or a placebo.

This clone has a single count. Its ends do not fully match the called genes, so a read error is possible. The V gene is TRBV24-1, the J gene TRBJ2-1; D gene unclear. Germline V gene sequence: CDR1 KGHDR, CDR2 SFDVKD. The CDR3 runs to 12 residues. The CDR3 coding sequence is TGTGCCACCAGTGGTTTGCACAATGAGCAGTTCTTC. Encoded protein: CATSGLHNEQFF.

V usage is TRBV6-6 and J usage is TRBJ2-5; D tentatively fits TRBD1 or TRBD2 (6 bases each). CDR1 MNHNY and CDR2 SVGAGI come from the germline V gene (reference sequence). This CDR3 is 15 amino acids long. V was trimmed by 2 bases and J by 4 bases, leaving 14 bases between them. This CDR3 reads CASSYTRQEGETQYF. DNA of the CDR3: TGTGCCAGCAGTTACACCAGACAGGAGGGAGAGACCCAGTACTTC.

This clone was counted a few times. The chain joins TRBV5-4 to TRBJ1-6; TRBD1 might be the D (5 bases). Germline assignment: CDR1 SGHNT and CDR2 YYREEE (reference sequence). The CDR3 runs to 16 residues. Trimming removed 4 bases at V and 7 bases at J, with 18 bases between. The CDR3 DNA reads TGTGCCAGCAGCCCCGGATCCCTGGGGGGGAATTCACCCCTCCACTTT. Translated: CASSPGSLGGNSPLHF.

The V gene is TRBV9, the J gene TRBJ2-1; TRBD2 agrees at 11 bases. This CDR3 is built from 16 residues. The junction had 9 bases not matched to a gene; V was cut back by 2 bases and J by 8 bases. Germline values: CDR1 SGDLS, CDR2 YYNGEE. The CDR3 nucleotides are TGTGCCAGCAGCGTCTCTCAGGGACTAGCGGTATATGAGCAGTTCTTC. This gives the protein CASSVSQGLAVYEQFF.

This clone was seen only once. This rearrangement joins TRBV6-1 to TRBJ2-7; 7 positions agree with TRBD2. Trimming cost V 2 bases and J 4 bases; bases outside gene matches: 17. Per the germline V gene, CDR1 is MNHNS and CDR2 is SASEGT. The CDR3 extends over 18 amino acids. CDR3 in amino acids: CASSEFEPGRGIHYEQYF. DNA of the CDR3: TGTGCCAGCAGTGAATTTGAACCCGGGCGGGGGATACATTACGAGCAGTACTTC.

V and J are TRBV28 and TRBJ2-2; 9 bases agree with TRBD2. Trimming removed 3 bases from V and 3 bases from J; junction bases left unmatched: 8. The germline V gene has CDR1 MDHEN and CDR2 SYDVKM. The CDR3 is 17 amino acids. The DNA of the CDR3 is TGTGCCAGCAGTTTTGGGGCGGGAGGGCCCGACACCGGGGAGCTGTTTTTT. Translation gives CASSFGAGGPDTGELFF.

J is TRBJ2-7 and V is TRBV9, with 7 bases lining up with TRBD2. This CDR3 has 14 amino acids. Looked up from germline, CDR1 is SGDLS and CDR2 is YYNGEE. The ends lost 4 bases at V and 4 bases at J; junction bases unmatched: 8. This chain's CDR3 is CASSPAAGLYEQYF. DNA of the CDR3: TGTGCCAGCAGCCCCGCAGCGGGGTTGTACGAGCAGTACTTC.

V is TRBV7-8 and J is TRBJ2-5, with 7 nucleotides matching TRBD1. The V gene's germline CDR1 is SGHVS and CDR2 FQNEAQ. The V gene end was trimmed by 4 bases and the J gene end by 2 bases; junction bases not matched to a gene: 7. There are 15 residues in the CDR3. In nucleotides, the CDR3 is TGTGCCAGCAGCTCCGGGACAGCAGTGCAAGAGACCCAGTACTTC. This codes for CASSSGTAVQETQYF.

The chain combines TRBV7-2 with TRBJ2-5; 9 nucleotides match TRBD1. This CDR3 is 13 amino acids long. Germline-derived CDR1 and CDR2 are SGHTA and FQGNSA. The trim removed 5 bases at V and 5 bases at J, leaving 3 bases unmatched. CDR3 sequence: CASSRDRAETQYF. The CDR3 nucleotides read TGTGCCAGCAGCAGGGACAGGGCGGAGACCCAGTACTTC.

The CDR3 DNA follows: TGTGCCAGTAGTACTGTAAGAGGAGAGAAACTGTTTTTT. Translating it yields CASSTVRGEKLFF. V is TRBV19 and J is TRBJ1-4; D unresolved. The CDR3 length is 13 residues. The V end was cut by 4 bases, the J end by 11 bases, with 14 bases between. The V gene's germline CDR1 is LNHDA and CDR2 SQIVND (reference sequence).

The chain recombines TRBV11-2 with TRBJ1-1, with D hard to call. The germline V and J ends were trimmed by 4 bases and 6 bases, with 12 bases remaining between them. CDR1 SGHAT and CDR2 FQNNGV come from the germline V gene. The CDR3 loop spans 13 amino acids. CDR3 amino acids: CASSSSYPSEAFF. The CDR3 bases are TGTGCCAGCAGCTCAAGCTACCCCTCTGAAGCTTTCTTT.

About this clone: Other DNA sequences within the sample encode an identical CDR3. This chain connects TRBV4-2 to TRBJ1-2; 7 bases match TRBD1. The CDR3 has 14 amino acids. CDR1 and CDR2 from the germline V gene are LGHNA and YNFKEQ. The V gene end was trimmed by 4 bases and the J gene end by 2 bases; junction bases not matched to a gene: 4. The CDR3: CASSPETGNYGYTF. The CDR3 nucleotides read TGTGCCAGCAGCCCCGAGACAGGGAACTATGGCTACACCTTC.

The rearrangement links TRBV11-2 to TRBJ2-1; 7 bases agree with TRBD2. The junction had 8 bases not matched to a gene; V was cut back by 1 base and J by 8 bases. The germline V gene encodes CDR1 SGHAT and CDR2 FQNNGV. The CDR3 is 15 residues long. CDR3 loop: CASSLGGGGFDEQFF. In DNA, the CDR3 is TGTGCCAGCAGCTTAGGTGGCGGGGGATTTGATGAGCAGTTCTTC.

J is TRBJ1-2 and V is TRBV15; D unclear. The V end lost 0 bases, the J end lost 4 bases, and 9 bases lay between the germline ends. The CDR3 loop spans 14 amino acids. Germline loops: CDR1 LNHNV, CDR2 YYDKDF (reference sequence). The CDR3 bases are TGTGCCACCAGCAGAGAGGCAGGCTTCTATGGCTACACCTTC. Translating gives CATSREAGFYGYTF.

As to this clone: The junction differs from germline at one of its ends, possibly a read error. The chain joins TRBV6-2 or TRBV6-3 to TRBJ2-3; D might be TRBD2 (6 bases). Germline lookup yields CDR1 MNHEY and CDR2 SVGEGT. The CDR3 runs to 12 residues. DNA of the CDR3: TGTGCCAGCAGTAACAAAGAATGGGGACTCATTTTT. Amino acid sequence: CASSNKEWGLIF.

The chain recombines TRBV28 with TRBJ1-5; TRBD1 agrees at 10 bases. Germline V gives CDR1 MDHEN, CDR2 SYDVKM. V was pared by 6 bases and J by 3 bases, with 8 bases of the junction left unmatched. The CDR3 is made up of 16 amino acids. CDR3 nucleotides: TGTGCCAGCAGACCCCAGGGACAGGGGAACAATCAGCCCCAGCATTTT. Amino acid sequence: CASRPQGQGNNQPQHF.

V and J are TRBV7-2 and TRBJ2-1; TRBD2 matches at 9 bases. Per germline, CDR1 SGHTA and CDR2 FQGNSA. The CDR3 is 15 amino acids. V lost 5 bases to trimming and J lost 8 bases; unmatched junction nucleotides: 10. The CDR3 sequence: CASSPRGGRVHEQFF. The CDR3 region has the DNA TGTGCCAGCAGCCCGCGGGGGGGCCGCGTGCATGAGCAGTTCTTC.

The V gene is TRBV30, the J gene TRBJ1-5; 12 bases are a match to TRBD1. V was clipped by 3 bases and J by 9 bases; unmatched bases: 9. Looked up from germline, CDR1 is GTSNPN and CDR2 is SVGIG (reference sequence). The CDR3 is made up of 15 amino acids. CDR3 protein: CAWSTGTGGSRPQHF. DNA of the CDR3: TGTGCCTGGAGCACCGGGACAGGGGGCAGTCGGCCCCAGCATTTT. The whole variable domain, filled in from reference TRBV30 and TRBJ1-5, reads SQTIHQWPATLVQPVGSPLSLECTVEGTSNPNLYWYRQAAGRGLQLLFYSVGIGQISSEVPQNLSASRPQDRQFILSSKKLLLSDSGFYLCAWSTGTGGSRPQHFGDGTRLSIL.

The rearrangement uses TRBV11-2 and TRBJ2-2, with TRBD2 as a possible D gene (5 bases). The CDR3 consists of 14 residues. Trimming pared 2 bases from V and 6 bases from J, leaving 10 bases between. The germline gives CDR1 SGHAT, CDR2 FQNNGV. The CDR3 loop is CASSLIRGSGELFF. For the CDR3, the DNA is TGTGCCAGCAGCTTAATACGGGGTTCCGGGGAGCTGTTTTTT.

This clone was seen a single time. The chain employs TRBV5-1 and TRBJ2-7; 10 nucleotides match TRBD2. Losses at the gene ends were 3 bases for V and 2 bases for J; bases not matched to a gene: 5. Germline assignment: CDR1 SGHRS and CDR2 YFSETQ. This CDR3 spans 15 amino acids. CDR3 protein: CASSSGTSAPYEQYF. The CDR3 region has the DNA TGCGCCAGCAGCTCCGGGACTAGCGCACCCTACGAGCAGTACTTC.

The chain uses TRBV19 and TRBJ1-2; TRBD1 is a possible D gene (6 bases). The CDR3 length is 15 residues. CDR1 is LNHDA and CDR2 is SQIVND in the germline V gene (reference sequence). The V and J ends lost 6 bases and 1 base respectively, with 15 bases between them. DNA of the CDR3: TGTGCCAGTAGCCCCCGCAACAGGGTTAACTATGGCTACACCTTC. This encodes CASSPRNRVNYGYTF.

This chain connects TRBV10-3 to TRBJ2-2; 11 bases are shared with TRBD2. Germline V gives CDR1 ENHRY, CDR2 SYGVKD. This CDR3 region has 19 residues. V dropped 3 bases and J dropped 0; count of bases not matched to a gene: 9. The CDR3 sequence is CAISDPGLAGGPNTGELFF. DNA for the CDR3: TGTGCCATCAGTGATCCTGGGCTAGCGGGGGGACCGAACACCGGGGAGCTGTTTTTT.

This clone was detected only a few times. The chain recombines TRBV3-1 (or the pseudogene TRBV3-2) with TRBJ1-5, with D maybe TRBD1 (5 bases). The V gene lost 1 base and the J gene lost 1 base, with 5 bases spanning the gap. Germline CDR1 LGHDT, CDR2 YNNKEL (reference sequence). There are 14 residues in the CDR3. The CDR3, as DNA: TGTGCCAGCAGCCAAGGACAGAGCAATCAGCCCCAGCATTTT. Its translation: CASSQGQSNQPQHF.

This sequence joins TRBV29-1 and TRBJ2-5; a possible D gene is TRBD1 (7 bases). Per the germline V gene, CDR1 is SQVTM and CDR2 is ANQGSEA. The ends were cut back, 7 bases at V and 2 bases at J, with 20 bases in the middle. The CDR3 runs 15 residues. This CDR3 is CSGANRGAGQETQYF. For the CDR3, the DNA is TGCAGCGGGGCTAACAGGGGCGCGGGGCAAGAGACCCAGTACTTC.

This clone was found once. The chain joins TRBV2 to TRBJ2-7; the match to TRBD2 covers 7 bases. This CDR3 region has 17 residues. Germline CDR1 is SNHLY and CDR2 is FYNNEI. Trimming took 6 bases from V and 2 from J; bases not matched to a gene: 16. The CDR3 DNA follows: TGTGCCAGCAGGGGGTTTGCGGGAGCGATCCGAACCTACGAGCAGTACTTC. Its translation is CASRGFAGAIRTYEQYF.